This TCR beta chain was profiled in a study of cytomegalovirus exposure and HLA in healthy donors. Germline CDR1 and CDR2: SGHNT and YYREEE (reference sequence). The CDR3 is 14 amino acids. V trimming: 5 bases; J trimming: 6 bases; junction bases outside the gene matches: 11. Only in-frame clones appear in the TCRdb table, and some are missing; sequencing was by immunoSEQ multiplex PCR. The sample includes more than 85,000 clones, about 88% of them seen just once. The TCR originated in a woman in her late teens or twenties in good health and CMV-seronegative. Material for sequencing was PBMCs. This chain connects TRBV5-4 to TRBJ2-7; 7 bases match TRBD1. The CDR3 nucleotides are TGTGCCAGCAGAAACAGGGGAGATATGTCCGAGCAGTACTTC. This gives the protein CASRNRGDMSEQYF.